The 23 T cell receptor beta chains given below trace back to one sample, sequenced in a study of cytomegalovirus exposure and HLA in healthy donors. A multiplex PCR was run with 60 Vbeta primers and 13 Jbeta primers. Produced via immunoSEQ multiplex PCR; TCRdb's table is partial and in-frame only. The data hold 200,000 to 250,000 clones, with over 80% observed a single time. Sequenced input: PBMCs. Receptors were obtained from a boy aged 2 to 10 in good health and CMV-seronegative.

The V gene is TRBV6-5, the J gene TRBJ2-7; TRBD1 agrees at 7 bases. The CDR3 runs 11 residues. The V and J ends lost 5 bases and 7 bases, in that order; junction bases with no gene match: 2. Germline V lookup: CDR1 MNHEY, CDR2 SVGAGI. This CDR3 is CASSTRGEQYF. As DNA, the CDR3 is TGTGCCAGCAGTACCAGGGGGGAGCAGTACTTC.

The chain links TRBV7-2 to TRBJ2-1; D might be TRBD1 (5 bases). With 4 bases removed from V and 8 bases from J, the gap between germline ends came to 12 bases. The CDR3 contains 13 residues. The germline V gene has CDR1 SGHTA and CDR2 FQGNSA. CDR3 sequence: CASSWGYGDEQFF. CDR3 nucleotides: TGTGCCAGCAGCTGGGGCTACGGCGATGAGCAGTTCTTC.

This chain links TRBV27 with TRBJ2-4; D might be TRBD2 (5 bases). V was clipped by 7 bases and J by 1 base, with 14 bases between them. Germline assignment: CDR1 MNHEY and CDR2 SMNVEV (reference sequence). This CDR3 is 15 amino acids long. The CDR3 nucleotides are TGTGCCAGCACCCCGGGGTTGGGCGCCAAAAACATTCAGTACTTC. Encoded protein: CASTPGLGAKNIQYF.

V usage is TRBV11-1 and J usage is TRBJ2-2; D perhaps matches TRBD1 (5 bases). Germline V gives CDR1 SGHAT, CDR2 FQDESV (reference sequence). V was pared by 6 bases and J by 4 bases, with 15 bases between. The CDR3 extends over 15 amino acids. In DNA form, the CDR3 reads TGTGCCAGCAGTTGGGGTCAGGGTACCACCGGGGAGCTGTTTTTT. Translation gives CASSWGQGTTGELFF.

The chain employs TRBV11-1 and TRBJ1-6; 7 nucleotides agree with TRBD1. V lost 2 bases and J lost 10; bases outside the gene matches: 8. Germline CDR1 reads SGHAT; CDR2 reads FQDESV (reference sequence). CDR3 length: 15 residues. The CDR3 DNA sequence: TGTGCCAGCAGCTTAACAGGGGAGGCGGGCTCACCCCTCCACTTT. Protein product: CASSLTGEAGSPLHF.

The CDR3 DNA reads TGTGCCACCCAGGGGATGGTGAACACTGAAGCTTTCTTT. Its protein is CATQGMVNTEAFF. The chain joins TRBV6-5 to TRBJ1-1; possible D gene TRBD1, 6 bases. The CDR3 runs 13 residues. Looked up from germline, CDR1 is MNHEY and CDR2 is SVGAGI. Trimming removed 10 bases from V and 0 bases from J, with 12 bases in between.

V usage is TRBV6-6 and J usage is TRBJ2-1, with TRBD2 identical over 7 bases. Losses at the gene ends were 11 bases for V and 7 bases for J; bases not matched to a gene: 11. Germline loops: CDR1 MNHNY, CDR2 SVGAGI (reference sequence). This CDR3 contains 13 residues. For the CDR3, the DNA is TGTGCCGCGGAAGCGGGAAACGGGAATGAGCAGTTCTTC. Translating gives CAAEAGNGNEQFF.

The chain links TRBV29-1 to TRBJ2-7, with D perhaps TRBD1 (5 bases). The germline V gene has CDR1 SQVTM and CDR2 ANQGSEA. Trimming shortened V by 3 bases and J by 6 bases, and 15 bases separated the two germline ends. This CDR3 contains 13 residues. CDR3 in DNA: TGCAGCGTTGATGCGACTCAGGGTGGCGAGCAGTACTTC. Translated: CSVDATQGGEQYF.

The chain's CDR3 is CATSAGRASGSTDTQYF. Here the CDR3 DNA reads TGTGCCACCAGCGCCGGCAGGGCAAGCGGGAGTACAGATACGCAGTATTTT. The rearrangement uses TRBV15 and TRBJ2-3; 8 bases match TRBD2. Unmatched junction bases numbered 13, after V lost 5 bases and J lost 3 bases. The CDR3 consists of 17 residues. CDR1 and CDR2 from the germline V gene are LNHNV and YYDKDF (reference sequence).

This clone was seen more than once but under ten times. This chain connects TRBV9 to TRBJ2-7; the match to TRBD1 covers 8 bases. Germline lookup yields CDR1 SGDLS and CDR2 YYNGEE. V shed 4 bases, J shed 1 base, and the junction held 7 bases outside the gene matches. CDR3 length: 15 amino acids. CDR3 in amino acids: CASSLRQGSSYEQYF. CDR3 DNA: TGTGCCAGCAGCTTAAGACAGGGGAGTTCCTACGAGCAGTACTTC.

The V and J genes are TRBV5-1 and TRBJ2-2; 8 bases are a match to TRBD2. The germline CDR1 and CDR2 sequences are SGHRS and YFSETQ. V was pared by 1 base and J by 1 base, with 3 bases of the junction left unmatched. This CDR3 is 16 amino acids long. The chain's CDR3 is CASSLQLAGNTGELFF. CDR3 in DNA: TGCGCCAGCAGCTTGCAGCTAGCGGGGAACACCGGGGAGCTGTTTTTT.

The rearrangement uses TRBV9 and TRBJ1-2, with D tentatively TRBD1 (6 bases). Germline values: CDR1 SGDLS, CDR2 YYNGEE. Deletions cut 4 bases from V and 2 bases from J, with 21 bases between. CDR3 length equals 17 residues. CDR3 bases: TGTGCCAGCAGCCCAACTTTCGAGGGGGGGGGCAACTATGGCTACACCTTC. Protein product: CASSPTFEGGGNYGYTF.

The chain recombines TRBV18 with TRBJ2-5; TRBD2 matches 11 bases. Germline CDR1 and CDR2: KGHSH and LQKENI. J gave up 3 bases and V 6 bases, and 6 bases lay outside the gene matches. This CDR3 contains 15 residues. The DNA of the CDR3 is TGTGCCAGCTCGCTACTAGCGGGGGCCAAAGAGACCCAGTACTTC. The encoded protein is CASSLLAGAKETQYF.

The chain is built from TRBV7-9 and TRBJ1-4; 9 bases are shared with TRBD1. Germline CDR1 SEHNR, CDR2 FQNEAQ (reference sequence). The CDR3 contains 16 residues. Trimming at V came to 2 bases and at J to 7 bases, leaving 8 bases not matched to a gene. This chain's CDR3 is CASSLSSGTGTEKLFF. The CDR3 region has the DNA TGTGCCAGCAGCTTATCTTCCGGGACAGGGACTGAAAAACTGTTTTTT.

This sequence joins TRBV9 and TRBJ2-5, with 12 bases fitting TRBD2. V lost 3 bases and J lost 4; bases outside the gene matches: 19. The germline CDR1 and CDR2 sequences are SGDLS and YYNGEE. The CDR3 extends over 20 amino acids. The CDR3 nucleotides are TGTGCCAGCAGCGCACCGAGAACTAGCGGGGGGCCTACCCCTCCAGAGACCCAGTACTTC. The encoded protein is CASSAPRTSGGPTPPETQYF.

This clone has just one count. This chain joins TRBV19 and TRBJ1-2; 11 positions agree with TRBD1. V lost 6 bases, J lost 6 bases, and 12 bases stayed unmatched. Germline CDR1 LNHDA, CDR2 SQIVND (reference sequence). The CDR3 totals 16 residues. The CDR3 loop reads CASSTGTGGLRDGYTF. In DNA form, the CDR3 reads TGTGCCAGTAGCACCGGGACAGGGGGTCTTAGAGATGGCTACACCTTC.

This chain links TRBV30 with TRBJ2-1; 11 nucleotides agree with TRBD2. The CDR3 covers 16 residues. Looked up from germline, CDR1 is GTSNPN and CDR2 is SVGIG (reference sequence). J was trimmed by 8 bases and V by 6 bases; bases with no gene match: 15. The CDR3, as DNA: TGTGCCTGTACGTCAAAAACTAGCGGGAGTGGCTATGAGCAGTTCTTC. Translating it yields CACTSKTSGSGYEQFF.

The chain uses TRBV7-9 and TRBJ2-2; D might be TRBD1 (6 bases). The length of the CDR3 is 15 residues. V lost 5 bases and J 2 bases, leaving 12 bases between the germline ends. The germline CDR1 and CDR2 sequences are SEHNR and FQNEAQ (reference sequence). The CDR3 protein is CASSAAQGNTGELFF. The CDR3, as DNA: TGTGCCAGCAGCGCAGCACAGGGTAACACCGGGGAGCTGTTTTTT. Supplemented by reference TRBV7-9 and TRBJ2-2, the full variable domain reads DTGVSQNPRHKITKRGQNVTFRCDPISEHNRLYWYRQTLGQGPEFLTYFQNEAQLEKSRLLSDRFSAERPKGSFSTLEIQRTEQGDSAMYLCASSAAQGNTGELFFGEGSRLTVL.

This clone was seen only once. V is TRBV5-6 and J is TRBJ2-7; 12 nucleotides match TRBD2. The CDR3 consists of 15 residues. With V trimmed by 6 bases and J by 3 bases, 7 bases remained unmatched. Germline CDR1 and CDR2: SGHDT and YYEEEE. CDR3 region: CASTELAGGGYEQYF. The DNA of the CDR3 is TGTGCCAGCACCGAACTAGCGGGGGGCGGCTACGAGCAGTACTTC.

The rearrangement links TRBV6-6 to TRBJ1-3; 7 bases fit TRBD1. Germline V gene data show CDR1 as MNHNY and CDR2 as SVGAGI (reference sequence). After removal of 8 bases from V and 0 bases from J, the junction contained 7 bases not matched to a gene. The CDR3 has 15 amino acids. The CDR3: CASSTGAYSGNTIYF. DNA of the CDR3: TGTGCCAGCTCCACAGGGGCCTACTCTGGAAACACCATATATTTT.

V usage is TRBV30 and J usage is TRBJ2-1; D gene unclear. Per germline, CDR1 GTSNPN and CDR2 SVGIG (reference sequence). The germline V and J ends were trimmed by 4 bases and 1 base, with 14 bases remaining between them. This CDR3 comprises 15 residues. The CDR3 region has the DNA TGTGCCTGGAATTATGGAGAAGATTCCTACAATGAGCAGTTCTTC. Its protein product is CAWNYGEDSYNEQFF.

The DNA for the CDR3 is TGTGCCAGCAGCTTCCAGGGGGCGAAAGAGCAGTACTTC. It specifies CASSFQGAKEQYF. The chain combines TRBV11-2 with TRBJ2-7; TRBD1 matches 8 bases. J gave up 7 bases and V 3 bases, and 5 bases lay outside the gene matches. From germline, CDR1 is SGHAT and CDR2 FQNNGV. The CDR3 contains 13 residues.

This sequence joins TRBV6-6 and TRBJ2-2, with D hard to call. Between the trimmed V and J ends, which lost 6 bases and 0 bases, there was a span of 8 bases. The V gene's germline CDR1 is MNHNY and CDR2 SVGAGI (reference sequence). This CDR3 comprises 14 residues. CDR3 sequence: CASSPVPNTGELFF. The CDR3 DNA is TGTGCCAGCAGCCCAGTTCCGAACACCGGGGAGCTGTTTTTT.